This T cell receptor (beta chain) came from a study of CD8+ T cells in alopecia areata. Broader study findings: Only one nonresponder was present, which leaves the link between baseline CD8+ expansion and response uncertain. Many expanded lesional clones stayed in scalp and blood while on tofacitinib.

Of note for this clone: Its matching antigen is unknown.

TCR sequencing used cDNA made by reverse transcription of extracted RNA. Produced via immunoSEQ multiplex PCR; TCRdb's table is partial and in-frame only. The table lists around 100,000 clones, around three quarters of them singletons. Treatment given: oral pan-JAK inhibitor, 5-10 mg twice daily. Collected material from alopecia areata patients comprised lesional scalp punch biopsies and peripheral blood. Cell sorting on a FACSAria was used to separate CD4+ and CD8+ T cells from the PBMCs. V was pared by 1 base and J by 4 bases, with 7 bases between. The germline gives CDR1 PRHDT, CDR2 FYEKMQ (reference sequence). The CDR3 spans 13 residues.

The sample in question was CD8+ T cells sorted from blood, obtained around week 44, from a patient treated with tofacitinib. The chain uses TRBV13 and TRBJ2-5; D gene unclear. This receptor was identified in a human donor with alopecia areata. Here the CDR3 DNA reads TGTGCCAGCAGCTTAGAAGGTGGAGAGACCCAGTACTTC. It yields the protein CASSLEGGETQYF. Together with reference TRBV13 and TRBJ2-5, the CDR3 gives the full variable domain: AAGVIQSPRHLIKEKRETATLKCYPIPRHDTVYWYQQGPGQDPQFLISFYEKMQSDKGSIPDRFSAQQFSDYHSELNMSSLELGDSALYFCASSLEGGETQYFGPGTRLLVL.